Below, 19 T cell receptor beta chains from the same sample are listed, as sequenced in a study of monozygotic twins with inflammatory bowel disease. TCRdb reprocessed the 5' RACE reads and reports one entry per CDR3 protein, with no DNA. The listing records under 200,000 distinct CDR3 sequences. The sequencing sample was made of blood. Source of these receptors: a human donor with ulcerative colitis or Crohn's disease, or a healthy co-twin of an affected twin (not recorded which).

The chain carries TRBV11-3 and TRBJ2-5; as DNA is missing, the TRBD2 call by TCRdb cannot be tested. Germline CDR1 SGHNT, CDR2 YENEEA. The CDR3 is 13 residues long. The CDR3 here is CASSLEPEGTQYF.

This chain links TRBV20-1 with TRBJ1-5; without DNA, the TCRdb call of TRBD1 cannot be checked. The CDR3 totals 15 residues. CDR1 and CDR2 (germline): DFQATT, SNEGSKA (reference sequence). CDR3 sequence reads: CSARESQGAGQPQHF.

This chain links TRBV6-1 with TRBJ2-7. The CDR3 sequence is 12 residues long. The germline gives CDR1 MNHNS, CDR2 SASEGT. This CDR3 reads CASARDRDEQYF.

The chain uses TRBV15 and TRBJ2-3; without DNA, the TCRdb call of TRBD1 cannot be checked. From germline, CDR1 is LNHNV and CDR2 YYDKDF (reference sequence). This CDR3 is built from 16 residues. The CDR3 region is CATTQDRGTSTDTQYF.

This chain connects TRBV12-3 or TRBV12-4 to TRBJ2-7; TCRdb returns TRBD1, unconfirmable since there is no DNA. The CDR3 extends over 16 amino acids. CDR3 sequence: CASGASRDRGSYEQYF.

The rearrangement uses TRBV6-5 and TRBJ2-7; the TCRdb D gene call, TRBD1, has no DNA to confirm it. Germline CDR1 is MNHEY and CDR2 is SVGAGI. The CDR3 is 15 residues long. The CDR3 here is CASSYALRPIYEQYF.

The rearrangement uses TRBV9 and TRBJ2-3; there is no DNA to check the TCRdb D call of TRBD2. The CDR3 length is 19 residues. Germline CDR1 and CDR2: SGDLS and YYNGEE. This chain's CDR3 is CASSPEGPSGRALTDTQYF.

The chain joins TRBV19 to TRBJ2-7; TCRdb calls TRBD2, which cannot be checked without DNA. Germline CDR1 LNHDA, CDR2 SQIVND (reference sequence). The CDR3 extends over 16 amino acids. The CDR3 is CASSIGLTAEPYEQYF.

The rearrangement links TRBV18 to TRBJ1-2; TCRdb's D call of TRBD1 is untestable without DNA. The CDR3 loop spans 18 amino acids. Looked up from germline, CDR1 is KGHSH and CDR2 is LQKENI. CDR3 sequence: CASSPRRGGQGSSQGYTF.

The CDR3 region is CASSRAGAGTNEKLFF. The V gene is TRBV28, the J gene TRBJ1-4; TCRdb lists TRBD1, though no DNA is available to test this call. Looked up from germline, CDR1 is MDHEN and CDR2 is SYDVKM. This CDR3 contains 16 residues.

This sequence joins TRBV28 and TRBJ2-5; the D gene TCRdb calls, TRBD2, cannot be checked with no DNA. The germline gives CDR1 MDHEN, CDR2 SYDVKM. The CDR3 consists of 12 residues. This CDR3 reads CASSRTTETQYF.

The J gene is TRBJ1-4, the V gene TRBV4-1; TCRdb outputs TRBD1, but without DNA this stays unchecked. CDR1 is MGHRA and CDR2 is YSYEKL in the germline V gene. This CDR3 is built from 15 residues. CDR3 sequence: CASSQSDSINEKLFF.

The chain couples TRBV5-1 to TRBJ1-1; TCRdb picks TRBD1, but there is no DNA to check that call. The CDR3 has 13 residues. In germline, CDR1 is SGHRS, CDR2 YFSETQ. The CDR3 is CASSLQTGGQAFF.

The chain couples TRBV4-2 to TRBJ2-7; TCRdb's D call, TRBD1, is unchecked because there is no DNA. The CDR3 is made up of 20 amino acids. Germline loops: CDR1 LGHNA, CDR2 YNFKEQ. This CDR3 reads CASSQVWGWRTGGLPYEQYF.

J is TRBJ2-7 and V is TRBV5-1; as DNA is missing, the TRBD1 call by TCRdb cannot be tested. CDR1 SGHRS and CDR2 YFSETQ come from the germline V gene. The CDR3 covers 14 residues. The CDR3 loop reads CASSRDRGDYEQYF.

The rearrangement joins TRBV9 to TRBJ1-3; the D gene TCRdb calls, TRBD1, cannot be checked with no DNA. The CDR3 spans 17 residues. Germline lookup yields CDR1 SGDLS and CDR2 YYNGEE. The CDR3: CASSIEEWGTAGNTIYF.

V gene TRBV6-6 combines with J gene TRBJ2-3; TCRdb's D call of TRBD1 is untestable without DNA. The CDR3 is 13 amino acids. Looked up from germline, CDR1 is MNHNY and CDR2 is SVGAGI (reference sequence). Here the CDR3 reads CASRDRFTDTQYF.

This chain's CDR3 is CSARRREGPTDTQYF. The genes are TRBV20-1 and TRBJ2-3; lacking DNA, the TRBD2 call made by TCRdb goes unchecked. The germline CDR1 and CDR2 sequences are DFQATT and SNEGSKA (reference sequence). The CDR3 sequence is 15 residues long.

CDR3 region: CASSFAEPRVASCEQYF. The rearrangement uses TRBV28 and TRBJ2-7; TCRdb indicates TRBD2, and absent DNA this call remains unverified. Per germline, CDR1 MDHEN and CDR2 SYDVKM. This CDR3 contains 17 residues.